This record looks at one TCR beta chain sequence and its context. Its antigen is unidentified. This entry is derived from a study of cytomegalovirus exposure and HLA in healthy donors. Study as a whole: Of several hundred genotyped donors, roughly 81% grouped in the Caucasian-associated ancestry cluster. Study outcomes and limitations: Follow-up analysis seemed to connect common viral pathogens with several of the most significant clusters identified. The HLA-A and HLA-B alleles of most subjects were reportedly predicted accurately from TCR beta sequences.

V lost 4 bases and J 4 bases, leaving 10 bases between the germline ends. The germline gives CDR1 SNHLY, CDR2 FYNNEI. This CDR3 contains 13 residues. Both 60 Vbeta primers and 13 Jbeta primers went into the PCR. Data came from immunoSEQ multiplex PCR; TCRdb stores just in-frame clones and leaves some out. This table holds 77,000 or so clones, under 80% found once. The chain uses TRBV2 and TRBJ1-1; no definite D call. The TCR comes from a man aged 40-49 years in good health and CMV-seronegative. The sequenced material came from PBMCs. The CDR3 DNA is TGTGCCAGCAGTGTTGGAGAGGGCACTGAAGCTTTCTTT. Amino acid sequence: CASSVGEGTEAFF.